Below, 27 T cell receptor beta chains from the same sample are listed, as sequenced in a study of T cell clonality in common variable immunodeficiency. Clones were sequenced by immunoSEQ multiplex PCR, and TCRdb holds only the in-frame ones, with some missing. The record shows some 38,000 clones for this sample, with no singletons present. Input material: peripheral blood mononuclear cells. The receptors were sampled from a person aged 18-70 years in good health.

This clone was seen many times. The read halts 3 residues ahead of the CDR3 end, with the missing end drawn from the germline J gene. The chain recombines TRBV7-6 with TRBJ2-3, with TRBD1 identical over 8 bases. This CDR3 has 16 residues. Germline values: CDR1 SGHVS, CDR2 FNYEAQ. Trimming at V came to 5 bases and at J to 0 bases, leaving 7 bases not matched to a gene. The sequenced CDR3 bases are TGTGCCAGCAGCCCCCAGGGGGCTACTAGCACAGATACG. Its protein product is CASSPQGATSTDT. The complete CDR3 sequence is CASSPQGATSTDTQYF.

This clone was counted only a few times. The CDR3 end falls 3 residues outside the read, so it is completed with the germline J gene. The rearrangement joins TRBV18 to TRBJ2-1, with a weak D call TRBD1 (5 bases). The CDR3 is made up of 16 amino acids. Germline CDR1 reads KGHSH; CDR2 reads LQKENI. The V end was cut by 3 bases, the J end by 2 bases, with 14 bases between. The sequenced CDR3 bases are TGTGCCAGCTCACCTGCGGACAAGGACACCTACAATGAG. It specifies CASSPADKDTYNE. The full CDR3 sequence reads CASSPADKDTYNEQFF. Complete variable domain (other parts from reference TRBV18 and TRBJ2-1): NAGVMQNPRHLVRRRGQEARLRCSPMKGHSHVYWYRQLPEEGLKFMVYLQKENIIDESGMPKERFSAEFPKEGPSILRIQQVVRGDSAAYFCASSPADKDTYNEQFFGPGTRLTVL.

About this clone: The read comes to an end 3 residues before the CDR3 does, leaving the germline J gene to fill in the end. The rearrangement uses TRBV7-9 and TRBJ2-1; 13 bases are a match to TRBD2. V shed 2 bases, J shed 6 bases, and the junction held 1 base outside the gene matches. This CDR3 is 15 amino acids long. Per germline, CDR1 SEHNR and CDR2 FQNEAQ (reference sequence). CDR3 DNA, as far as it was read: TGTGCCAGCAGCTTAACTAGCGGGAGGGCCAATGAG. Protein: CASSLTSGRANE. The entire CDR3 protein reads CASSLTSGRANEQFF.

This clone came up many times. The sequenced fragment ends 3 residues before the CDR3 boundary, so the rest is inferred from the germline J gene. V usage is TRBV13 and J usage is TRBJ2-2, with a weak D call TRBD1 (6 bases). CDR1 is PRHDT and CDR2 is FYEKMQ in the germline V gene (reference sequence). The V end lost 5 bases, the J end lost 0 bases, and 16 bases lay between the germline ends. CDR3 length equals 17 residues. CDR3 DNA, as far as it was read: TGTGCCAGCAGCGTAATACCGGGACACTCGAACACCGGGGAG. Residues: CASSVIPGHSNTGE. In full, the CDR3 reads CASSVIPGHSNTGELFF.

This clone occurred many times. The CDR3 end is not reached by the read, which stops 3 residues before it; the germline J gene fills it in. The genes are TRBV6-2 or TRBV6-3 and TRBJ2-7; TRBD2 matches 9 bases. This CDR3 region has 14 residues. V shed 5 bases and J 3 bases; nucleotides not matched to a gene: 5. Per the germline V gene, CDR1 is MNHEY and CDR2 is SVGEGT. This CDR3 reads CASSPPSGIYEQYF. The CDR3 DNA, read in part, is TGTGCCAGCAGTCCGCCTAGCGGGATCTACGAG.

There are many counts of this clone. The sequenced part of the CDR3 DNA is TGTGCCAGCTCAGAGGGACTAGCGATCACCGGGGAG. Translating gives CASSEGLAITGE. The whole CDR3 sequence reads CASSEGLAITGELFF. The chain employs TRBV18 and TRBJ2-2; TRBD2 agrees at 10 bases. The read halts 3 residues ahead of the CDR3 end, with the missing end drawn from the germline J gene. Losses at the gene ends were 5 bases for V and 4 bases for J; bases not matched to a gene: 4. This CDR3 has 15 residues. CDR1 is KGHSH, CDR2 LQKENI, per germline. The full variable domain, its missing parts supplied by reference TRBV18 and TRBJ2-2, is NAGVMQNPRHLVRRRGQEARLRCSPMKGHSHVYWYRQLPEEGLKFMVYLQKENIIDESGMPKERFSAEFPKEGPSILRIQQVVRGDSAAYFCASSEGLAITGELFFGEGSRLTVL.

In its sample, this clone was seen many times. The DNA ends 3 residues before the CDR3 does, and the rest of the CDR3 is filled in from the germline J gene. J is TRBJ2-1 and V is TRBV10-3, with 7 bases aligning to TRBD2. Germline V CDR1 and CDR2: ENHRY, SYGVKD. CDR3 length equals 16 residues. J lost 6 bases, V lost 3 bases, and 11 bases had no gene match. This chain's CDR3 is CAISDGGEGLLNEQFF. The part of the CDR3 DNA that was read is TGTGCCATCAGTGATGGGGGGGAGGGCCTACTCAATGAG.

The sample holds many counts of this clone. The CDR3 loop is CASSLGLGLEKLFF. Partial CDR3 DNA: TGTGCCAGTAGTCTCGGTTTGGGGCTGGAAAAA. The chain is built from TRBV19 and TRBJ1-4, with D tentatively TRBD1 (5 bases). The DNA ends 3 residues before the CDR3 does, and the rest of the CDR3 is filled in from the germline J gene. V dropped 5 bases and J dropped 8 bases, with 15 bases sitting between them. CDR3 length: 14 amino acids. Germline V lookup: CDR1 LNHDA, CDR2 SQIVND (reference sequence).

This clone was picked up a small number of times. A far larger clone is only one base removed, so a read error is likely. The sequenced fragment ends 3 residues before the CDR3 boundary, so the rest is inferred from the germline J gene. The rearrangement links TRBV7-9 to TRBJ2-7; a possible D gene is TRBD1 (6 bases). CDR1 and CDR2 (germline): SEHNR, FQNEAQ (reference sequence). The CDR3 spans 13 residues. CDR3 DNA, as far as it was read: TGTGCCAGGAGCTTGGACAGAACCTACGAG. Protein sequence: CARSLDRTYE. The whole CDR3 reads CARSLDRTYEQYF.

This clone was recorded at least ten times. The CDR3 extends 3 residues past the end of the read, so its final part is completed from the germline J gene. The J gene is TRBJ2-7, the V gene TRBV2, with TRBD2 matching 14 bases. The CDR3 covers 15 residues. V lost 9 bases to trimming and J lost 6 bases; unmatched junction nucleotides: 10. Germline loops: CDR1 SNHLY, CDR2 FYNNEI. CDR3 amino acids: CASGPGTSGSPEQYF. The DNA read from the CDR3 is TGTGCCAGTGGCCCCGGGACTAGCGGGAGTCCCGAG.

This clone was found a few times. This CDR3 is CASSSSGTLYNEQFF. Partial CDR3 DNA: TGTGCCAGCAGCTCAAGCGGGACCCTCTACAATGAG. The chain uses TRBV7-2 and TRBJ2-1; 7 bases line up with TRBD2. The read ends 3 residues shy of where the CDR3 ends; the end is completed using the germline J gene. The trim removed 4 bases at V and 3 bases at J, leaving 6 bases unmatched. Germline V gene lookup returns CDR1 SGHTA and CDR2 FQGNSA. The CDR3 totals 15 residues.

In its sample, this clone was seen many times. The sequence runs out 3 residues before the end of the CDR3; the remainder is reconstructed from the germline J gene. The gene calls are TRBV7-8 and TRBJ2-7; D gene unclear. Germline V lookup: CDR1 SGHVS, CDR2 FQNEAQ. The CDR3 loop spans 13 amino acids. V lost 1 base and J 3 bases, leaving 7 bases between the germline ends. Here the CDR3 reads CASSLESYYEQYF. The CDR3 DNA, read in part, is TGTGCCAGCAGCTTAGAGTCCTACTACGAG.

This clone was observed at least ten times. The CDR3: CAWTSQARRALSYNEQFF. CDR3 DNA, as far as it was read: TGTGCCTGGACGAGCCAGGCTCGGCGGGCGCTTTCCTACAATGAG. V usage is TRBV30 and J usage is TRBJ2-1, with a weak D call TRBD2 (5 bases). The read falls 3 residues short of the CDR3 end, and the missing part is taken from the germline J gene. This CDR3 is built from 18 residues. The germline gives CDR1 GTSNPN, CDR2 SVGIG (reference sequence). The V end lost 4 bases, the J end lost 1 base, and 23 bases lay between the germline ends.

The table lists this clone with many counts. The CDR3 end falls 3 residues outside the read, so it is completed with the germline J gene. The chain carries TRBV28 and TRBJ1-2; D may be TRBD1 (6 bases). This CDR3 contains 14 residues. With 11 bases removed from V and 2 bases from J, the gap between germline ends came to 18 bases. From germline, CDR1 is MDHEN and CDR2 SYDVKM. The CDR3 DNA, read in part, is TGTGCCTCCTCCGGGGGGGCAAGAAACTATGGC. As protein: CASSGGARNYG. From start to end, the CDR3 is CASSGGARNYGYTF.

This clone was recorded at least ten times. The read terminates 3 residues ahead of where the CDR3 ends, so the germline J gene completes it. This chain connects TRBV4-2 to TRBJ1-4, with TRBD1 matching over 7 bases. The CDR3 extends over 15 amino acids. V dropped 3 bases and J dropped 7; count of bases not matched to a gene: 8. Germline V gene sequence: CDR1 LGHNA, CDR2 YNFKEQ. The DNA read from the CDR3 is TGTGCCAGCAGCCATCCCCGAGGGGGCGGTGAAAAA. Protein: CASSHPRGGGEK. The CDR3 as a whole reads CASSHPRGGGEKLFF.

This clone was counted only a few times. The CDR3 is cut off 3 residues early in the read; its end comes from the germline J gene. The rearrangement joins TRBV14 to TRBJ2-7; 7 positions match TRBD2. The V and J ends lost 2 bases and 6 bases, in that order; junction bases with no gene match: 7. The germline V gene has CDR1 SGHDN and CDR2 FVKESK. This CDR3 is 14 amino acids long. The chain's CDR3 is CASSQLTSSLEQYF. The CDR3 DNA, read in part, is TGTGCCAGCAGCCAATTGACTAGCTCGCTCGAG.

This clone has a count of ten or more. The read terminates 3 residues ahead of where the CDR3 ends, so the germline J gene completes it. This rearrangement joins TRBV14 to TRBJ1-1; weak D call: TRBD1 (6 bases). This CDR3 spans 17 amino acids. V was pared by 4 bases and J by 4 bases, with 22 bases between. Germline loops: CDR1 SGHDN, CDR2 FVKESK. CDR3 region: CASSPGGYTGQGTEAFF. Partial CDR3 DNA: TGTGCCAGCAGCCCAGGCGGATACACAGGGCAAGGCACTGAA.

This clone occurred many times. CDR3 DNA (partial): TGTGCCAGCTCACCACCTGGACTCCTCGAAAGCACAGATACG. Encoded protein: CASSPPGLLESTDT. The complete CDR3 reads CASSPPGLLESTDTQYF. The rearrangement uses TRBV18 and TRBJ2-3; D may be TRBD2 (5 bases). From the germline J gene comes the end of the CDR3, since the read stops 3 residues before it. There are 17 residues in the CDR3. CDR1 is KGHSH, CDR2 LQKENI, per germline. Trimming took 0 bases from V and 0 from J, leaving 13 bases between them.

This clone was detected ten times or more. The CDR3 end lies 3 residues beyond the end of the read and is filled in from the germline J gene. The J gene is TRBJ1-5, the V gene TRBV6-2 or TRBV6-3; the match to TRBD1 covers 7 bases. Trimming removed 4 bases from V and 4 bases from J; junction bases left unmatched: 4. The germline V gene encodes CDR1 MNHEY and CDR2 SVGEGT. The CDR3 is made up of 14 amino acids. The covered CDR3 bases are TGTGCCAGCAGTTCCGACAGGGCAAATCAGCCC. It specifies CASSSDRANQP. The entire CDR3 protein reads CASSSDRANQPQHF.

This clone was seen repeatedly, ten times or more. The sequenced fragment ends 3 residues before the CDR3 boundary, so the rest is inferred from the germline J gene. The genes are TRBV7-2 and TRBJ1-1; D not resolved. The V gene's germline CDR1 is SGHTA and CDR2 FQGNSA. The CDR3 is made up of 14 amino acids. V lost 2 bases to trimming and J lost 6 bases, with 13 bases between them. This CDR3 reads CASSLRQDPSEAFF. CDR3 DNA, as far as it was read: TGTGCCAGCAGCTTACGGCAGGATCCTTCTGAA.

This clone was detected many times. Read data end 3 residues before the CDR3 end; the end is taken from the germline J gene. The genes are TRBV20-1 and TRBJ2-5, with 13 bases aligning to TRBD2. CDR1 and CDR2 (germline): DFQATT, SNEGSKA (reference sequence). The CDR3 loop spans 16 amino acids. J lost 4 bases, V lost 6 bases, and 11 bases had no gene match. This CDR3 reads CSAEGTSGALGETQYF. The sequenced part of the CDR3 DNA is TGCAGTGCGGAAGGGACTAGCGGGGCTTTGGGAGAGACC.

This clone was seen many times. The read gets to within 3 residues of the CDR3 end, and the germline J gene fills in the rest. The chain employs TRBV19 and TRBJ1-3, with D possibly TRBD1 on 5 matching bases. This CDR3 has 13 residues. The V end was cut by 8 bases, the J end by 1 base, with 9 bases between. The germline V gene has CDR1 LNHDA and CDR2 SQIVND (reference sequence). CDR3 residues: CASSGKSGNTIYF. The sequenced part of the CDR3 DNA is TGTGCCAGTTCAGGGAAATCTGGAAACACC.

This clone was seen many times. The read finishes 3 residues shy of the CDR3 end, and the germline J gene is used to complete it. The chain joins TRBV5-4 to TRBJ2-5, with 10 bases that match TRBD2. The CDR3 length is 15 residues. CDR1 is SGHNT and CDR2 is YYREEE in the germline V gene (reference sequence). V lost 1 base to trimming and J lost 5 bases; unmatched junction nucleotides: 5. The CDR3 sequence is CASSLTSGKHETQYF. The part of the CDR3 DNA that was read is TGTGCCAGCAGCTTGACTAGCGGGAAGCACGAGACC.

At least ten counts were recorded for this clone. The read terminates 3 residues ahead of where the CDR3 ends, so the germline J gene completes it. This chain links TRBV28 with TRBJ2-7; 10 nucleotides line up with TRBD1. Trimming at V came to 6 bases and at J to 3 bases, leaving 5 bases not matched to a gene. The CDR3 contains 14 residues. Germline V gene data show CDR1 as MDHEN and CDR2 as SYDVKM. The CDR3: CASRLGQGFYEQYF. The covered CDR3 bases are TGTGCCAGCAGACTGGGACAGGGGTTCTACGAG. The full variable domain, with the rest looked up from reference TRBV28 and TRBJ2-7, is DVKVTQSSRYLVKRTGEKVFLECVQDMDHENMFWYRQDPGLGLRLIYFSYDVKMKEKGDIPEGYSVSREKKERFSLILESASTNQTSMYLCASRLGQGFYEQYFGPGTRLTVT.

At least ten counts were recorded for this clone. The read stops 3 residues short of the end of the CDR3; the missing end is completed from the germline J gene. J is TRBJ1-5 and V is TRBV6-1; TRBD1 matches at 7 bases. J was trimmed by 5 bases and V by 3 bases; bases with no gene match: 7. CDR1 and CDR2 from the germline V gene are MNHNS and SASEGT. The CDR3 consists of 15 residues. Incomplete CDR3 DNA: TGTGCCAGCAGTGACCAAACAGGGGTCTATCAGCCC. This gives the protein CASSDQTGVYQP. The entire CDR3 protein reads CASSDQTGVYQPQHF.

This clone was picked up many times. The CDR3 end is not reached by the read, which stops 3 residues before it; the germline J gene fills it in. This chain uses TRBV30 with TRBJ2-1; 14 bases are a match to TRBD2. This CDR3 spans 14 amino acids. Losses at the gene ends were 5 bases for V and 9 bases for J; bases not matched to a gene: 6. Germline CDR1 is GTSNPN and CDR2 is SVGIG (reference sequence). CDR3 DNA (partial): TGTGCCTGGGGACTAGCGGGAGGTCCAGGTGAG. Translation: CAWGLAGGPGE. The entire CDR3 protein reads CAWGLAGGPGEQFF. Full variable domain (remainder filled in from reference TRBV30 and TRBJ2-1): SQTIHQWPATLVQPVGSPLSLECTVEGTSNPNLYWYRQAAGRGLQLLFYSVGIGQISSEVPQNLSASRPQDRQFILSSKKLLLSDSGFYLCAWGLAGGPGEQFFGPGTRLTVL.

This clone was seen repeatedly, ten times or more. The read is 3 residues too short to cover the CDR3 end, so that end is filled in from the germline J gene. The J gene is TRBJ2-7, the V gene TRBV12-3 or TRBV12-4, with 14 bases fitting TRBD2. V shed 5 bases, J shed 5 bases, and the junction held 11 bases outside the gene matches. There are 17 residues in the CDR3. CDR3 region: CASSRRLAGGPFHEQYF. Partial CDR3 DNA: TGTGCCAGCAGTCGAAGACTAGCGGGAGGGCCTTTCCACGAG.